This TCR beta chain was profiled in a study of blood T cell repertoires in COVID-19. Germline loops: CDR1 KGHSY, CDR2 FQNENV. V was cut by 4 bases and J by 1 base, with 11 bases left in between. This CDR3 is built from 15 residues. Assay: immunoSEQ multiplex PCR; the TCRdb copy retains only in-frame clones and omits some. The sample includes a few hundred thousand clones, about nine tenths of them seen just once. This clonotype was obtained from a man aged 18 to 29 with active or convalescent COVID-19. Sequencing was carried out using peripheral blood. The V call is TRBV16, the J call TRBJ1-5; D possibly corresponds to TRBD1 (5 bases). The CDR3 loop reads CASSPRGESNQPQHF. The CDR3 bases are TGTGCCAGCAGCCCAAGGGGTGAGAGCAATCAGCCCCAGCATTTT.